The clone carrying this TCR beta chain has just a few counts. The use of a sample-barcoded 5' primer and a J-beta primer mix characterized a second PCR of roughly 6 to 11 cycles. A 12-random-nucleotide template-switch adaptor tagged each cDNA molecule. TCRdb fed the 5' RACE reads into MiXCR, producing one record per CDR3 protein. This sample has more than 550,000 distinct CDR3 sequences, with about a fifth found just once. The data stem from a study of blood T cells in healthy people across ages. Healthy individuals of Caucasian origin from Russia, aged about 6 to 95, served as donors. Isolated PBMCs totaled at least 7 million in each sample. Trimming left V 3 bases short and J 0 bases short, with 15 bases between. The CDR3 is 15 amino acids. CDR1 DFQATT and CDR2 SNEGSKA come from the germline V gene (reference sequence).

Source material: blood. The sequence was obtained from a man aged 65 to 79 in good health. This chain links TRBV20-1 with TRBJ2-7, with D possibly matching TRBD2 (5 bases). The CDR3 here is CSASRSGSISYEQYF. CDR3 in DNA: TGCAGTGCTAGTAGGTCGGGATCTATCTCCTACGAGCAGTACTTC.